This TCR beta chain emerged from a study of CD8 T cells in ankylosing spondylitis. For TCR beta, libraries came from quantitative 5'-RACE with molecular barcodes. A single record per CDR3 protein comes from TCRdb applying MiXCR to the 5' RACE reads. The sample records about 220,000 distinct CDR3 sequences, 20% to 30% being singletons. Trimming stripped 4 bases from V and 6 bases from J, with 15 bases between. This CDR3 comprises 15 residues. Study findings and constraints: Those disease-linked clones were CD8+; they were also relatively rare in peripheral blood. Disease-linked clones were reportedly significantly enriched in matched ankylosing spondylitis synovial fluid. For ankylosing spondylitis blood, a TCR beta motif of about eight highly homologous variants appeared characteristic.

In the case of this clonotype: What it recognizes is unknown.

The chain uses TRBV12-3 or TRBV12-4 and TRBJ2-2; D might be TRBD2 (5 bases). This clonotype was sampled from a male donor with ankylosing spondylitis or in good health (not recorded which). Sample: blood, either unsorted or a sorted T cell fraction (not recorded which). This CDR3 is CASSSLPPGAGELFF. The CDR3 nucleotides read TGTGCCAGCAGTTCCCTCCCCCCCGGGGCCGGGGAGCTGTTTTTT.